The sequence of this T cell receptor (beta chain) was determined in a study of T cells in Graves' hyperthyroidism and ophthalmopathy. Germline V gene data show CDR1 as SGHNT and CDR2 as YENEEA. J lost 10 bases, V lost 5 bases, and 10 bases had no gene match. The CDR3 spans 16 residues. Using RNA transcripts as the source, TCR beta CDR3 regions were amplified. HTBI primers were used for first-round RT-PCR of the TCR CDR3. Each CDR3 protein gets one entry after TCRdb re-called the multiplex PCR reads with MiXCR. The table lists more than 300,000 distinct CDR3 sequences, more than 11% of them singletons.

This rearrangement joins TRBV11-3 to TRBJ2-1; TRBD2 matches at 14 bases. The material sequenced was blood. The clonotype comes from an older woman with Graves' hyperthyroidism. CDR3 DNA sequence: TGTGCCAGCAGCCAAGGCGGACTAGCGGGAGGAGGCGAGCAGTTCTTC. Translation: CASSQGGLAGGGEQFF.